The clone carrying this T cell receptor beta chain occurred once. The data were taken from a study of control samples from healthy donors and cancer patients. The CDR3 runs 15 residues. CDR1 and CDR2 from the germline V gene are LGHDT and YNNKEL (reference sequence). V lost 4 bases to trimming and J lost 4 bases, with 16 bases between them. Sequencing was performed with immunoSEQ multiplex PCR; in TCRdb, only in-frame clones are kept and a portion is missing. The sample includes 79,000 or so clones, 70% to 90% seen only once; the top ten take 9.5% to 10%. The sample consisted of PBMCs. This chain uses TRBV3-1 (or the pseudogene TRBV3-2) with TRBJ2-5; D may be TRBD1 (7 bases). This sequence was found in a woman between 45 and 65 years old with colorectal cancer. CDR3 residues: CASSLPQGGLETQYF. The CDR3 nucleotides read TGTGCCAGCAGCCTTCCTCAGGGGGGCCTAGAGACCCAGTACTTC.